The 9 T cell receptor beta chains below were found in one sample sequenced in a study of Ad26.COV2.S vaccination and SARS-CoV-2 variants. Libraries were prepared by immunoSEQ multiplex PCR; TCRdb keeps only in-frame clonotypes and omits some of them. The sample has about 460,000 clones, about 89% seen once. This sample's treatment: roughly 20 received Ad26.COV2.S at low or high dose, single or two shots; roughly five received placebo; per-sample allocation not given. Sampling was done on day 63 after the first vaccine or placebo injection. This specimen consisted of peripheral blood, obtained in a trial of Ad26.COV2.S vaccine versus placebo. The receptors originated from a person between 18 and 59 years old who received the Ad26.COV2.S COVID-19 vaccine or a placebo.

The sample holds one count of this clone. The gene calls are TRBV6-1 and TRBJ1-6, with D possibly TRBD1 on 6 matching bases. Looked up from germline, CDR1 is MNHNS and CDR2 is SASEGT. V gave up 1 base and J gave up 10 bases, with 14 bases separating them. CDR3 size: 15 residues. The CDR3 coding sequence is TGTGCCAGCAGTGAAGTTGGGGGCTTAGGATCACCCCTCCACTTT. Amino acids: CASSEVGGLGSPLHF.

CDR3 sequence (DNA): TGTGCCAGCAGCTTAGTCCTGTCCGGGTCGACAGATACGCAGTATTTT. As protein: CASSLVLSGSTDTQYF. The V and J genes are TRBV5-6 and TRBJ2-3, with D unresolved. V was pared by 2 bases and J by 3 bases, with 16 bases between. The CDR3 covers 16 residues. From germline, CDR1 is SGHDT and CDR2 YYEEEE.

The V and J genes are TRBV28 and TRBJ1-1, with D unclear. CDR3 length: 13 amino acids. The germline V and J ends were trimmed by 5 bases and 4 bases, with 11 bases remaining between them. CDR1 and CDR2 from the germline V gene are MDHEN and SYDVKM. CDR3 loop: CASSLRESTEAFF. The CDR3 DNA sequence: TGTGCCAGCAGTCTAAGGGAGTCCACTGAAGCTTTCTTT.

The J gene is TRBJ1-6, the V gene TRBV29-1; 8 bases are a match to TRBD1. In germline, CDR1 is SQVTM, CDR2 ANQGSEA. CDR3 size: 19 residues. Losses at the gene ends were 0 bases for V and 7 bases for J; bases not matched to a gene: 17. The CDR3 region has the DNA TGCAGCGTTGAAGATCAGGACAGGGAATACGGGCTCGACAATTCACCCCTCCACTTT. The encoded protein is CSVEDQDREYGLDNSPLHF. Using reference TRBV29-1 and TRBJ1-6 for the parts outside the CDR3, the full variable domain is SAVISQKPSRDICQRGTSLTIQCQVDSQVTMMFWYRQQPGQSLTLIATANQGSEATYESGFVIDKFPISRPNLTFSTLTVSNMSPEDSSIYLCSVEDQDREYGLDNSPLHFGNGTRLTVT.

In this sample, this clone turned up once. This chain connects TRBV5-8 to TRBJ1-1, with D hard to call. Germline CDR1 SGHTS, CDR2 YDEGEE. V was clipped by 6 bases and J by 1 base, with 19 bases between them. The CDR3 has 16 residues. DNA of the CDR3: TGTGCCAGCACTAGATATCTGGGGTTGACGAACACTGAAGCTTTCTTT. This gives the protein CASTRYLGLTNTEAFF.

The chain joins TRBV27 to TRBJ2-3; 10 nucleotides agree with TRBD2. With 2 bases clipped from V and 0 bases from J, the junction kept 14 bases outside the gene matches. Germline lookup yields CDR1 MNHEY and CDR2 SMNVEV (reference sequence). CDR3 size: 20 residues. For the CDR3, the DNA is TGTGCCAGCAGTTTAGGGAGACTAGCGGGTCCCAGGGGGAGCACAGATACGCAGTATTTT. Translating gives CASSLGRLAGPRGSTDTQYF.

The chain couples TRBV7-9 to TRBJ2-1, with TRBD2 matching 7 bases. Germline assignment: CDR1 SEHNR and CDR2 FQNEAQ (reference sequence). The ends lost 1 base at V and 8 bases at J; junction bases unmatched: 11. This CDR3 has 16 amino acids. CDR3 DNA sequence: TGTGCCAGCAGCTTAGTGGGGACTAAGGGATTGGATGAGCAGTTCTTC. Translation gives CASSLVGTKGLDEQFF.

The genes are TRBV18 and TRBJ2-5; D is perhaps TRBD1 (6 bases). This CDR3 comprises 14 residues. CDR1 and CDR2 (germline): KGHSH, LQKENI. V was pared by 3 bases and J by 5 bases, with 13 bases between. The CDR3 loop reads CASSPRGLRETQYF. CDR3 sequence (DNA): TGTGCCAGCTCACCCAGGGGTTTACGGGAGACCCAGTACTTC.

The rearrangement joins TRBV6-5 to TRBJ2-7; 12 bases align to TRBD2. Germline trimming cut 6 bases from V and 3 bases from J; bases unmatched to any gene: 6. CDR3 length: 15 residues. Germline CDR1 MNHEY, CDR2 SVGAGI. CDR3 coding DNA: TGTGCCAGCAGGCGGACTAGCGGGGACGACTACGAGCAGTACTTC. It yields the protein CASRRTSGDDYEQYF.